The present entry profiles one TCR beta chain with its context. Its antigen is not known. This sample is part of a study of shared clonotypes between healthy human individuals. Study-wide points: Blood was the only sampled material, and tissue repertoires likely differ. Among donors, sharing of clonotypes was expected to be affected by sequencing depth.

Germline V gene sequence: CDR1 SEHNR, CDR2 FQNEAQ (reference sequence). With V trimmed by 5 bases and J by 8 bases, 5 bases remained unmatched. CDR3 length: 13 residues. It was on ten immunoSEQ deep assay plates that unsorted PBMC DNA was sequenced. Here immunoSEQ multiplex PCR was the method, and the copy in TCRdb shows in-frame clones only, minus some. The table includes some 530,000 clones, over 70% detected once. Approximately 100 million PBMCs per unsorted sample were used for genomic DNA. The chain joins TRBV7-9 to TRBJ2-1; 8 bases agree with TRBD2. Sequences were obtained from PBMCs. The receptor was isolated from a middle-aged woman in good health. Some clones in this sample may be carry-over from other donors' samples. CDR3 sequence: CASSPGLVDEQFF. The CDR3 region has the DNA TGTGCCAGCAGCCCGGGACTAGTGGATGAGCAGTTCTTC.